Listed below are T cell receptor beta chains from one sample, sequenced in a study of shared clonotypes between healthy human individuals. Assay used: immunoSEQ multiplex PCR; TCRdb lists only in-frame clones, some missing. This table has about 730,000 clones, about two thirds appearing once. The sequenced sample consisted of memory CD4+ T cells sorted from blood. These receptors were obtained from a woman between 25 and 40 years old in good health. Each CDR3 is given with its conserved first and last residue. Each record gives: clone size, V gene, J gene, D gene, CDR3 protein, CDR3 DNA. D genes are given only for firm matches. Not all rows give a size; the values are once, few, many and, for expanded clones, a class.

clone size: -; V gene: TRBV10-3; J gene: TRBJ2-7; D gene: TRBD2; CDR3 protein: CAISGDPSGTYEQYF; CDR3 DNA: TGTGCCATCAGTGGGGACCCTAGCGGAACCTACGAGCAGTACTTC
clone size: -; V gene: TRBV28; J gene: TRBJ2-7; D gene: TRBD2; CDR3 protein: CASRPRTSGSGEQYF; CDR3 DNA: TGTGCCAGCAGACCACGGACTAGCGGGAGTGGAGAGCAGTACTTC
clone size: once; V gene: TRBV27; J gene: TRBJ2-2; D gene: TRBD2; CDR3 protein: CASSFRVAGTNTGELFF; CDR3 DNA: TGTGCCAGCAGTTTTCGGGTAGCGGGTACGAACACCGGGGAGCTGTTTTTT
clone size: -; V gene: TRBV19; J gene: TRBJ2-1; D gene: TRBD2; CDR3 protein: CASSKVASGSYNEQFF; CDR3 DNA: TGTGCCAGTAGTAAGGTGGCTAGCGGTTCCTACAATGAGCAGTTCTTC
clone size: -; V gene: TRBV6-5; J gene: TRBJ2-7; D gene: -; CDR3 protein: CASSYSGGDYEQYF; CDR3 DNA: TGTGCCAGCAGTTACAGCGGCGGAGACTACGAGCAGTACTTC
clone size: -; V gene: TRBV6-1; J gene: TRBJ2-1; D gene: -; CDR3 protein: CASRRGEDEQFF; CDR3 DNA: TGTGCCAGCAGGAGGGGGGAGGATGAGCAGTTCTTC
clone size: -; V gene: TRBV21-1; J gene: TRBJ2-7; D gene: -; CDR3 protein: CASSEMTSGGSYEQYF; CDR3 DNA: TGTGCCAGCAGCGAGATGACTAGCGGGGGTTCCTACGAGCAGTACTTC
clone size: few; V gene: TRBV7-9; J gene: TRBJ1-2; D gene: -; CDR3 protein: CASSFSSKLEGYTF; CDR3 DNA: TGTGCCAGCAGCTTCTCCAGTAAGCTGGAAGGCTACACCTTC
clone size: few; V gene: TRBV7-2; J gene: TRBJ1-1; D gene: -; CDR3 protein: CASSLSWRTEAFF; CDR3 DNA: TGTGCCAGCAGCTTATCCTGGAGGACTGAAGCTTTCTTT
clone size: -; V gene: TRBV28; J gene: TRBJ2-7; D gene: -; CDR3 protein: CASSLSGLIYEQYF; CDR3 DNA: TGTGCCAGCAGCCTTTCGGGGCTCATCTACGAGCAGTACTTC
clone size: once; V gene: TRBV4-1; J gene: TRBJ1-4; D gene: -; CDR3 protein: CASSSPGGRTQEKLFF; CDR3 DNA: TGCGCCAGCAGCTCACCCGGGGGCAGGACGCAAGAAAAACTGTTTTTT
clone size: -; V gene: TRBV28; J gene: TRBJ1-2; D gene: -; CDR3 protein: CASSFKNNYGYTF; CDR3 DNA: TGTGCCAGCAGTTTCAAAAATAACTATGGCTACACCTTC
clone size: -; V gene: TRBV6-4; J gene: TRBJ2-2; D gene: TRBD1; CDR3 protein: CASSDSKEQGATGELFF; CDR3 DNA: TGTGCCAGCAGTGACTCGAAGGAACAGGGGGCGACCGGGGAGCTGTTTTTT
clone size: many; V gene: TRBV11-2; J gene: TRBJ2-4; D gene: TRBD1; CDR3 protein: CASMPGQHLKNIQYF; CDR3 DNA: TGTGCCAGCATGCCGGGACAGCACCTCAAAAACATTCAGTACTTC
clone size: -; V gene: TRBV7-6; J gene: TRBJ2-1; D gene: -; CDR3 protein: CASSLAMASLSYNEQFF; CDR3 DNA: TGTGCCAGCAGCTTAGCTATGGCTAGTTTATCCTACAATGAGCAGTTCTTC
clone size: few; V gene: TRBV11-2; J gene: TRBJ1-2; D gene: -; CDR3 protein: CASSPGGNYGYTF; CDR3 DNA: TGTGCCAGCAGCCCGGGAGGGAACTATGGCTACACCTTC
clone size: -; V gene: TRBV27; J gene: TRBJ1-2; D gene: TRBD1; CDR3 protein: CASTSYRGYGYTF; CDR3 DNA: TGTGCCAGCACTTCCTACAGGGGCTATGGCTACACCTTC
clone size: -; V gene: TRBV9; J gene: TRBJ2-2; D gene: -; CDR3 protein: CASSPRSGSNTGELFF; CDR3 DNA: TGTGCCAGCAGCCCACGTAGCGGATCGAACACCGGGGAGCTGTTTTTT
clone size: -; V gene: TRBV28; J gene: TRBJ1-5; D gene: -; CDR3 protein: CASSSLGEPQHF; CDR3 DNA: TGTGCCAGCAGTTCCCTCGGGGAGCCCCAGCATTTT
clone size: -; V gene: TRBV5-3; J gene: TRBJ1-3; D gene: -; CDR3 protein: CARSYATLAGAGGNTIYF; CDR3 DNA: TGTGCCAGAAGCTACGCAACGCTTGCGGGGGCTGGCGGAAACACCATATATTTT
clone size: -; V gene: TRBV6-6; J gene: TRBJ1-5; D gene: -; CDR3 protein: CASSDHPREPQHF; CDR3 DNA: TGTGCCAGCAGTGACCACCCTAGGGAGCCCCAGCATTTT
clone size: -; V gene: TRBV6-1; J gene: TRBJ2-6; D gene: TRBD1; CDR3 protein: CASRGQFSGANVLTF; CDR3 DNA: TGTGCCAGCAGGGGACAGTTCTCTGGGGCCAACGTCCTGACTTTC
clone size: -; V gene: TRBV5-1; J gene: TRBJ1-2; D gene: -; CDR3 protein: CASSPMDSGGGYTF; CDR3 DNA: TGCGCCAGCAGCCCAATGGACAGCGGGGGTGGCTACACCTTC
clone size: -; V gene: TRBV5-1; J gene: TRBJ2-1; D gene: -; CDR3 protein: CASSLGAGGASGYNEQFF; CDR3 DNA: TGCGCCAGCAGCTTGGGCGCAGGGGGGGCTAGCGGATACAATGAGCAGTTCTTC
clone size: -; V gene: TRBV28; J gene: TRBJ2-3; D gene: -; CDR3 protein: CASSPRGWRGLDTQYF; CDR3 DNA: TGTGCCAGCAGCCCCAGGGGGTGGAGGGGCTTAGATACGCAGTATTTT
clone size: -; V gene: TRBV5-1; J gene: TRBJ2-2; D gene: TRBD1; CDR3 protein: CASSRTGVNTGELFF; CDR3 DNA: TGCGCCAGCAGTCGGACAGGAGTGAACACCGGGGAGCTGTTTTTT
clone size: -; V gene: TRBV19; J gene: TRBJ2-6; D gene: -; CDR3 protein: CASSRQSSGANVLTF; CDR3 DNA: TGTGCCAGTAGTAGACAGTCTTCTGGGGCCAACGTCCTGACTTTC
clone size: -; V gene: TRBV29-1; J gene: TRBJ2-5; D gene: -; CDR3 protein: CSVDMGVETQYF; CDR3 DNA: TGCAGCGTTGACATGGGGGTGGAGACCCAGTACTTC
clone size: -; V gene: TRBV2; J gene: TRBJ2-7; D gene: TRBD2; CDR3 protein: CASRPGLAGPYEQYF; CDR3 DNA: TGTGCCAGCAGGCCCGGACTAGCGGGACCCTACGAGCAGTACTTC
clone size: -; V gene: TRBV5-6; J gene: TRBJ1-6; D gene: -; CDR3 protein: CASSSSRVTHNSPLHF; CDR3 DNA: TGTGCCAGCAGTTCTTCTAGGGTGACTCATAATTCACCCCTCCACTTT
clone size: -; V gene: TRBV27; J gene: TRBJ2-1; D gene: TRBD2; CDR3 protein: CASTRERGWNNEQFF; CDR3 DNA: TGTGCCAGCACTCGAGAGCGGGGGTGGAACAATGAGCAGTTCTTC
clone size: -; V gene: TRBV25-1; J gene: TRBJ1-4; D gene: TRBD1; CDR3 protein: CASSPQGALKELFF; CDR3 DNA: TGTGCCAGCAGCCCTCAGGGGGCCCTCAAAGAACTGTTTTTT
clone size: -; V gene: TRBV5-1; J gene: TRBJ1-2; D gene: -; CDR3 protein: CASSLAGRHGYTF; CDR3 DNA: TGCGCCAGCAGCTTGGCGGGGCGGCATGGCTACACCTTC
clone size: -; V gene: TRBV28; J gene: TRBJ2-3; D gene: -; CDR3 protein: CASADMAGTDTQYF; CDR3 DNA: TGTGCCAGCGCGGATATGGCAGGCACAGATACGCAGTATTTT
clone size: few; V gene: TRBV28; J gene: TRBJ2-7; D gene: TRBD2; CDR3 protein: CASSLQGTSGRTYEQYF; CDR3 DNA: TGTGCCAGCAGTTTGCAAGGGACTAGCGGGAGGACCTACGAGCAGTACTTC
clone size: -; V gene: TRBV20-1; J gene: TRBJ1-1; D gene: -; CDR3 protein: CSVRGNTEAFF; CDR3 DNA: TGCAGTGTAAGGGGAAACACTGAAGCTTTCTTT
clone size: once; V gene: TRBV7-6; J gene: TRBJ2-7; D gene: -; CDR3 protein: CASSLLLDPFYEQYF; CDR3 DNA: TGTGCCAGCAGCTTGTTATTAGACCCCTTCTACGAGCAGTACTTC
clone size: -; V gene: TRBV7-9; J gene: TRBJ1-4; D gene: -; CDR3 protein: CASSLQATTNEKLFF; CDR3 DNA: TGTGCCAGCAGCCTCCAAGCCACAACTAATGAAAAACTGTTTTTT
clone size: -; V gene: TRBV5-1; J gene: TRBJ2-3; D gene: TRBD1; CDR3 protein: CASSTGGRTGGTDTQYF; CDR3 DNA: TGCGCCAGCAGCACTGGAGGCAGGACAGGGGGCACAGATACGCAGTATTTT
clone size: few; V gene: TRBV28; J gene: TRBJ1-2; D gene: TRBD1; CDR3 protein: CAHSPPGTGVNYGYTF; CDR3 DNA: TGTGCCCACAGCCCCCCTGGGACAGGGGTTAACTATGGCTACACCTTC
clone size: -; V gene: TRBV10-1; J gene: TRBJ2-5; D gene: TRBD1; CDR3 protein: CASSQGDPQETQYF; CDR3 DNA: TGCGCCAGCTCCCAGGGGGACCCACAAGAGACCCAGTACTTC
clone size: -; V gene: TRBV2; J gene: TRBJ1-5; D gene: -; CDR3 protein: CASSLTRNQPQHF; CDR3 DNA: TGTGCCAGCAGCCTGACGAGGAATCAGCCCCAGCATTTT